Listed here are 22 T cell receptor beta chains from one sample, sequenced in a study of cytomegalovirus exposure and HLA in healthy donors. This PCR relied on a set of 60 Vbeta primers and 13 Jbeta primers. TCRdb's copy holds only in-frame clones and misses some; the assay was immunoSEQ multiplex PCR. Counted here are over 130,000 clones, around 79% occurring once; the ten biggest clones make up 3.5% to 4.5%. Material for sequencing was PBMCs. The receptors were gathered from a human donor in good health.

The chain has TRBV7-9 and TRBJ2-1, with 8 bases identical to TRBD2. The CDR3 consists of 13 residues. The V gene end was trimmed by 3 bases and the J gene end by 8 bases; junction bases not matched to a gene: 3. Germline V lookup: CDR1 SEHNR, CDR2 FQNEAQ (reference sequence). DNA for the CDR3: TGTGCCAGCAGCTTGGCGGGAGGATATGAGCAGTTCTTC. Translated, it gives CASSLAGGYEQFF.

The CDR3 here is CASSDSYEQYF. CDR3 in DNA: TGTGCCAGCTCTGACAGCTACGAGCAGTACTTC. The chain links TRBV28 to TRBJ2-5, with a tentative D call TRBD1 (5 bases). The DNA end is a closer match to TRBJ2-7, so the J assignment may be wrong. CDR1 and CDR2 (germline): MDHEN, SYDVKM. The CDR3 runs to 11 residues.

The rearrangement links TRBV29-1 to TRBJ1-1, with a weak D call TRBD1 (5 bases). V dropped 6 bases and J dropped 1 base, with 15 bases sitting between them. This CDR3 spans 14 amino acids. Germline CDR1 is SQVTM and CDR2 is ANQGSEA. For the CDR3, the DNA is TGCAGCGTGGTGGACACTCCGCCGAACACTGAAGCTTTCTTT. It translates to CSVVDTPPNTEAFF.

The chain recombines TRBV27 with TRBJ2-7; no clear D gene. CDR1 and CDR2 (germline): MNHEY, SMNVEV (reference sequence). V was pared by 4 bases and J by 5 bases, with 12 bases between. The CDR3 runs to 13 residues. The CDR3 here is CASSYRPVHEQYF. The CDR3 DNA sequence: TGTGCCAGCAGTTACCGCCCGGTGCACGAGCAGTACTTC.

This chain uses TRBV6-1 with TRBJ2-7; 14 positions agree with TRBD2. From germline, CDR1 is MNHNS and CDR2 SASEGT. Trimming cost V 4 bases and J 2 bases; bases outside gene matches: 7. The CDR3 is made up of 17 amino acids. The CDR3 here is CASSAGTSGSIAYEQYF. CDR3 nucleotides: TGTGCCAGCAGTGCCGGGACTAGCGGGAGTATCGCCTACGAGCAGTACTTC.

This chain uses TRBV4-1 with TRBJ1-5; TRBD1 matches 8 bases. Germline lookup yields CDR1 MGHRA and CDR2 YSYEKL. The length of the CDR3 is 14 residues. The V and J ends lost 4 bases and 5 bases, in that order; junction bases with no gene match: 4. CDR3: CASSLTGADQPQHF. The CDR3 DNA follows: TGCGCCAGCAGCCTGACAGGGGCAGATCAGCCCCAGCATTTT.

The chain joins TRBV7-2 to TRBJ2-7, with D possibly matching TRBD2 (9 bases). V lost 1 base, J lost 6 bases, and 25 bases lay in between. Germline CDR1 and CDR2: SGHTA and FQGNSA. This CDR3 comprises 18 residues. For the CDR3, the DNA is TGTGCCAGCAGCTTAGTTGGAGCGGGGGGACAGGCGAGCGCCGAGCAGTACTTC. It yields the protein CASSLVGAGGQASAEQYF.

This chain connects TRBV19 to TRBJ2-2, with 11 bases lining up with TRBD1. Losses at the gene ends were 5 bases for V and 4 bases for J; bases not matched to a gene: 0. The germline V gene encodes CDR1 LNHDA and CDR2 SQIVND (reference sequence). The CDR3 covers 14 residues. CDR3 in DNA: TGTGCCAGTAGTGGGACAGGGGGCACCGGGGAGCTGTTTTTT. This encodes CASSGTGGTGELFF.

The table lists this clone with a few counts. The chain links TRBV2 to TRBJ2-2; D unresolved. V lost 4 bases to trimming and J lost 2 bases, with 11 bases between them. The CDR3 length is 15 residues. Germline V gives CDR1 SNHLY, CDR2 FYNNEI. As DNA, the CDR3 is TGTGCCAGCAGTGTTGTTGAGGCCAACACCGGGGAGCTGTTTTTT. Translating gives CASSVVEANTGELFF.

The genes are TRBV27 and TRBJ2-7; 7 bases line up with TRBD2. V shed 5 bases, J shed 6 bases, and the junction held 10 bases outside the gene matches. The germline gives CDR1 MNHEY, CDR2 SMNVEV (reference sequence). The CDR3 runs 14 residues. CDR3 region: CASSPSGLPFEQYF. Written as DNA, the CDR3 is TGTGCCAGCAGTCCCTCGGGACTACCGTTCGAGCAGTACTTC.

This clone was seen more than once but under ten times. The chain employs TRBV7-2 and TRBJ2-5; 7 nucleotides line up with TRBD2. J gave up 7 bases and V 5 bases, and 4 bases lay outside the gene matches. There are 12 residues in the CDR3. Germline V gives CDR1 SGHTA, CDR2 FQGNSA. CDR3 DNA sequence: TGTGCCAGCAGCCAATGGGGGGGGACCCAGTACTTC. This encodes CASSQWGGTQYF.

The chain employs TRBV4-1 and TRBJ1-1, with TRBD1 matching 7 bases. The CDR3 runs 17 residues. The germline CDR1 and CDR2 sequences are MGHRA and YSYEKL. V dropped 3 bases and J dropped 4; count of bases not matched to a gene: 14. CDR3 region: CASSHFTLGGSGTEAFF. CDR3 DNA sequence: TGCGCCAGCAGCCATTTCACCTTAGGGGGCAGCGGCACTGAAGCTTTCTTT.

J is TRBJ1-4 and V is TRBV30; D not certain. Trimming stripped 4 bases from V and 8 bases from J, with 11 bases between. This CDR3 is built from 12 residues. Germline loops: CDR1 GTSNPN, CDR2 SVGIG (reference sequence). The CDR3 spells CAWKQSREKLFF. The CDR3 bases are TGTGCCTGGAAACAGTCTCGCGAAAAACTGTTTTTT. Based on the CDR3 plus reference TRBV30 and TRBJ1-4, the full variable domain is SQTIHQWPATLVQPVGSPLSLECTVEGTSNPNLYWYRQAAGRGLQLLFYSVGIGQISSEVPQNLSASRPQDRQFILSSKKLLLSDSGFYLCAWKQSREKLFFGSGTQLSVL.

V is TRBV18 and J is TRBJ2-3, with D perhaps TRBD1 (6 bases). The CDR3 consists of 14 residues. Trimming removed 5 bases from V and 5 bases from J, with 14 bases in between. Germline lookup yields CDR1 KGHSH and CDR2 LQKENI. In DNA form, the CDR3 reads TGTGCCAGCTCAATCCAGGACAGATTAGATACGCAGTATTTT. Protein sequence: CASSIQDRLDTQYF.

V usage is TRBV5-4 and J usage is TRBJ1-2, with 11 nucleotides matching TRBD1. V shed 0 bases and J 2 bases; nucleotides not matched to a gene: 6. Germline CDR1 and CDR2: SGHNT and YYREEE (reference sequence). The CDR3 has 17 residues. The CDR3 here is CASSLGGRTGGNYGYTF. For the CDR3, the DNA is TGTGCCAGCAGCTTGGGGGGCAGGACAGGGGGCAACTATGGCTACACCTTC.

The CDR3, as DNA: TGTGCCAGCAGCTTAGCGCGCTGGGGGGCTGAAGCTTTCTTT. As protein: CASSLARWGAEAFF. V and J are TRBV7-6 and TRBJ1-1; the D gene is possibly TRBD1 (5 bases). This CDR3 has 14 amino acids. V gave up 0 bases and J gave up 6 bases, with 11 bases separating them. In germline, CDR1 is SGHVS, CDR2 FNYEAQ.

The chain carries TRBV13 and TRBJ2-4; D not resolved. In germline, CDR1 is PRHDT, CDR2 FYEKMQ (reference sequence). Trimming removed 2 bases at V and 2 bases at J, with 10 bases between. This CDR3 contains 15 residues. The CDR3 sequence: CASSLPGVTKNIQYF. DNA for the CDR3: TGTGCCAGCAGCTTACCAGGCGTGACCAAAAACATTCAGTACTTC.

The chain carries TRBV9 and TRBJ1-3; perhaps TRBD1 as D (6 bases). This CDR3 has 16 residues. Looked up from germline, CDR1 is SGDLS and CDR2 is YYNGEE. Trimming took off 3 bases at V and 0 bases at J, with 13 bases between the two ends. The CDR3: CASSALGGGSGNTIYF. The CDR3, as DNA: TGTGCCAGCAGCGCCTTAGGGGGGGGCTCTGGAAACACCATATATTTT.

V and J are TRBV10-1 and TRBJ2-5; 7 positions agree with TRBD1. The length of the CDR3 is 14 residues. CDR1 and CDR2 from the germline V gene are WNHNN and SYGVQD (reference sequence). The V and J ends lost 6 bases and 3 bases, in that order; junction bases with no gene match: 7. As DNA, the CDR3 is TGCGCCAGCAGACGGACAGGTGGTAAAGAGACCCAGTACTTC. This translates into CASRRTGGKETQYF.

The gene calls are TRBV7-9 and TRBJ2-7; 12 nucleotides agree with TRBD1. Trimming at V came to 9 bases and at J to 5 bases, leaving 5 bases not matched to a gene. Germline V gives CDR1 SEHNR, CDR2 FQNEAQ (reference sequence). This CDR3 is built from 13 residues. CDR3: CASSGTGGDEQYF. CDR3 coding DNA: TGTGCCAGTTCCGGGACAGGGGGCGACGAGCAGTACTTC.

This sequence joins TRBV7-9 and TRBJ2-2; tentative D call: TRBD1 (6 bases). The CDR3 is made up of 13 amino acids. The germline gives CDR1 SEHNR, CDR2 FQNEAQ (reference sequence). Deletions cut 5 bases from V and 5 bases from J, with 9 bases between. CDR3 DNA: TGTGCCAGCAGCCGGACAGAAACCGGGGAGCTGTTTTTT. It codes for CASSRTETGELFF.

The chain recombines TRBV19 with TRBJ2-5; 12 nucleotides agree with TRBD2. Trimming removed 4 bases from V and 5 bases from J; junction bases left unmatched: 8. This CDR3 has 16 amino acids. Germline-derived CDR1 and CDR2 are LNHDA and SQIVND (reference sequence). The CDR3 nucleotides read TGTGCCAGTAGTACGAGACTAGCGGGAGTAGGGGAGACCCAGTACTTC. This codes for CASSTRLAGVGETQYF. Supplemented by reference TRBV19 and TRBJ2-5, the full variable domain reads DGGITQSPKYLFRKEGQNVTLSCEQNLNHDAMYWYRQDPGQGLRLIYYSQIVNDFQKGDIAEGYSVSREKKESFPLTVTSAQKNPTAFYLCASSTRLAGVGETQYFGPGTRLLVL.